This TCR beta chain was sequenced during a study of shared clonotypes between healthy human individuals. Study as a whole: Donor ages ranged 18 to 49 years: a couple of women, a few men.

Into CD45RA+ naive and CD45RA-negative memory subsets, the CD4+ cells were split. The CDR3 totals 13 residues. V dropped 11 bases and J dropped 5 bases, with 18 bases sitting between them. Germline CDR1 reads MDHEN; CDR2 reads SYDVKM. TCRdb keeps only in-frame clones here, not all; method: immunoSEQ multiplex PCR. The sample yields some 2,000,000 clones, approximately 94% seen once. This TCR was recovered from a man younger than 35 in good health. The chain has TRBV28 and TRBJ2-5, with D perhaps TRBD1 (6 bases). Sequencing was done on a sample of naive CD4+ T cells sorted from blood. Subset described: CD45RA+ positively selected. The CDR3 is CAGSQGSSETQYF. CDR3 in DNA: TGTGCCGGATCACAGGGATCTTCCGAGACCCAGTACTTC. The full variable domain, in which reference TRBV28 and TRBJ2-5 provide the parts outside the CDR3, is DVKVTQSSRYLVKRTGEKVFLECVQDMDHENMFWYRQDPGLGLRLIYFSYDVKMKEKGDIPEGYSVSREKKERFSLILESASTNQTSMYLCAGSQGSSETQYFGPGTRLLVL.